Listed below are T cell receptor beta chains from one sample, sequenced in a study of blood T cells in healthy people across ages. From the 5' RACE reads, TCRdb called clonotypes with MiXCR, one entry per CDR3 protein. The sample lists around 990,000 distinct CDR3 sequences, more than 30% occurring once. Sequencing was done on a sample of blood. The source is a man between 18 and 29 years old in good health. Both conserved end residues are part of each CDR3. Fields, in order: J gene, V gene, clone size, D gene, CDR3 protein, CDR3 DNA. A D gene is named only where the DNA matches it firmly. Not all rows give a size; the values are once, few, many and, for expanded clones, a class.

TRBJ2-5,TRBV9,-,-,CASSVTGTEETQYF,TGTGCCAGCAGCGTAACAGGAACCGAAGAGACCCAGTACTTC
TRBJ2-5,TRBV20-1,-,-,CSARPLAETQYF,TGCAGTGCTAGACCGTTGGCGGAGACCCAGTACTTC
TRBJ2-3,TRBV7-2,few,-,CASSLVGFTDTQYF,TGTGCCAGCAGCTTAGTCGGGTTCACAGATACGCAGTATTTT
TRBJ1-1,TRBV3-1,few,-,CASSQSKGEAFF,TGTGCCAGCAGCCAGAGTAAGGGGGAGGCTTTCTTT
TRBJ2-3,TRBV5-1,few,TRBD2,CASRTSGGSTDTQYF,TGCGCCAGCCGCACTAGCGGGGGTAGCACAGATACGCAGTATTTT
TRBJ1-1,TRBV4-3,few,-,CASSQDAQLNTEAFF,TGCGCCAGCAGCCAAGATGCACAACTAAACACTGAAGCTTTCTTT
TRBJ1-6,TRBV4-3,-,-,CASSQVSGTNSPLHF,TGCGCCAGCAGCCAAGTGTCCGGGACCAATTCACCCCTCCACTTT
TRBJ2-2,TRBV10-3,-,-,CATCVLGTSVANTGELFF,TGTGCCACCTGCGTTTTGGGGACATCGGTCGCGAACACCGGGGAGCTGTTTTTT
TRBJ2-1,TRBV10-3,-,TRBD1,CAISTRTGRDEQFF,TGTGCCATCAGCACTAGGACAGGGCGGGATGAGCAGTTCTTC
TRBJ1-1,TRBV20-1,-,-,CSARDPGGLTEAFF,TGCAGTGCTAGAGATCCGGGGGGGCTGACTGAAGCTTTCTTT
TRBJ1-5,TRBV19,-,-,CASSMGIRDQPQHF,TGTGCCAGTAGTATGGGTATAAGGGATCAGCCCCAGCATTTT
TRBJ1-2,TRBV5-4,-,-,CASSTRPDDYGYTF,TGTGCCAGCAGCACTAGGCCAGACGACTATGGCTACACCTTC
TRBJ1-5,TRBV2,few,TRBD1,CASRTGLNQPQHF,TGTGCCAGCCGGACAGGGCTCAATCAGCCCCAGCATTTT
TRBJ2-3,TRBV9,few,TRBD2,CASSVHGGATDTQYF,TGTGCCAGCAGCGTCCACGGGGGGGCTACAGATACGCAGTATTTT
TRBJ2-1,TRBV5-1,-,TRBD1,CASSEGQRGRFF,TGCGCCAGCAGCGAGGGACAGAGGGGTCGGTTCTTC
TRBJ2-7,TRBV3-1,few,-,CASSSYHSYEQYF,TGTGCCAGCAGCTCCTACCACAGCTACGAGCAGTACTTC
TRBJ2-1,TRBV9,-,TRBD2,CASSVERGGGNEQFF,TGTGCCAGCAGCGTAGAGCGGGGGGGAGGCAATGAGCAGTTCTTC
TRBJ2-3,TRBV20-1,once,-,CSARGPAFPQYF,TGCAGTGCTCGTGGACCGGCCTTTCCGCAGTATTTT
TRBJ2-1,TRBV4-3,few,TRBD2,CASSQDRGLDYNEQFF,TGCGCCAGCAGCCAAGATCGGGGACTAGACTACAATGAGCAGTTCTTC
TRBJ1-4,TRBV28,-,-,CASSPPWGSTNEKLFF,TGTGCCAGCAGCCCTCCGTGGGGGTCAACTAATGAAAAACTGTTTTTT
TRBJ1-2,TRBV29-1,-,-,CSVAGSVYGYTF,TGCAGCGTTGCAGGGAGTGTTTATGGCTACACCTTC
TRBJ2-5,TRBV20-1,-,-,CSARDRLIADETQYF,TGCAGTGCTAGAGATCGGTTGATAGCAGATGAGACCCAGTACTTC
TRBJ2-2,TRBV4-1,-,TRBD1,CASSQGPTGGPGELFF,TGCGCCAGCAGCCAAGGTCCCACAGGGGGCCCCGGGGAGCTGTTTTTT
TRBJ2-3,TRBV20-1,few,-,CSARVPGEGYTDTQYF,TGCAGTGCTAGAGTGCCAGGGGAGGGTTACACAGATACGCAGTATTTT
TRBJ1-2,TRBV5-1,-,-,CASIFQKDSGAYGYTF,TGCGCCAGCATCTTCCAGAAGGACAGCGGAGCCTATGGCTACACCTTC
TRBJ2-2,TRBV7-2,few,-,CASRTDSTGELFF,TGTGCCAGCAGAACAGACTCCACCGGGGAGCTGTTTTTT
TRBJ2-3,TRBV4-2,-,-,CASSQVGDSSTDTQYF,TGTGCCAGCAGCCAAGTCGGAGACTCTAGCACAGATACGCAGTATTTT
TRBJ1-5,TRBV2,-,TRBD1,CASSADRPRDPQHF,TGTGCCAGCAGTGCGGACAGGCCGCGGGACCCCCAGCATTTT
TRBJ2-1,TRBV7-9,-,TRBD1,CASSYSRDRAGNEQFF,TGTGCCAGCAGCTATTCCCGGGACAGGGCCGGCAATGAGCAGTTCTTC